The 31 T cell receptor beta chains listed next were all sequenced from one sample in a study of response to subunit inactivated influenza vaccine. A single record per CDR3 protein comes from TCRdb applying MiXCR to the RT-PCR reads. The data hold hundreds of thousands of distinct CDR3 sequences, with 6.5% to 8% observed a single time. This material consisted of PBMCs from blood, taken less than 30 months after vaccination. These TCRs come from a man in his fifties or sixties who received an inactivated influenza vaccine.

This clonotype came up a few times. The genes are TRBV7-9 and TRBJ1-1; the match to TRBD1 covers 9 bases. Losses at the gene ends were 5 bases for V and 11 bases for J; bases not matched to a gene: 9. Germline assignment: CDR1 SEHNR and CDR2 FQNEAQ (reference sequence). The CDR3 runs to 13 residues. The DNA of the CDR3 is TGTGCCAGCAGCCCAGGACAGGGGTTCGGTGCTTTCTTT. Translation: CASSPGQGFGAFF. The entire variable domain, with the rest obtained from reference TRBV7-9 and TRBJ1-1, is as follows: DTGVSQNPRHKITKRGQNVTFRCDPISEHNRLYWYRQTLGQGPEFLTYFQNEAQLEKSRLLSDRFSAERPKGSFSTLEIQRTEQGDSAMYLCASSPGQGFGAFFGQGTRLTVV.

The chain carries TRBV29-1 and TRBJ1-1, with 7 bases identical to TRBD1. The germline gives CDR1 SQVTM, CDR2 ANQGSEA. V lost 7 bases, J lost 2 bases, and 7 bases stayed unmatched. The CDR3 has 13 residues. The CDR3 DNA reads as TGCAGCGGCGTGGGACAGACTAACACTGAAGCTTTCTTT. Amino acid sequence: CSGVGQTNTEAFF. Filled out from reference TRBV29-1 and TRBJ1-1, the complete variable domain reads SAVISQKPSRDICQRGTSLTIQCQVDSQVTMMFWYRQQPGQSLTLIATANQGSEATYESGFVIDKFPISRPNLTFSTLTVSNMSPEDSSIYLCSGVGQTNTEAFFGQGTRLTVV.

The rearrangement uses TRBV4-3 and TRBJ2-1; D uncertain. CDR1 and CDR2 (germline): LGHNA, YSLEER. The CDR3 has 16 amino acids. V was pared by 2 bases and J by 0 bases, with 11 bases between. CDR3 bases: TGCGCCAGCAGCCAACATTTGACGAGCTCCTACAATGAGCAGTTCTTC. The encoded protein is CASSQHLTSSYNEQFF.

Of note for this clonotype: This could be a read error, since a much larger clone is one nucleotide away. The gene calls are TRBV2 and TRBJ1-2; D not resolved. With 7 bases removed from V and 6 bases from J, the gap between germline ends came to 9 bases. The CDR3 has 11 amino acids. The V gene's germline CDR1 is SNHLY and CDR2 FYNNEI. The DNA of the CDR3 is TGTGCCAGCACGCTCGCCGATGGCTACACCTTC. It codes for CASTLADGYTF.

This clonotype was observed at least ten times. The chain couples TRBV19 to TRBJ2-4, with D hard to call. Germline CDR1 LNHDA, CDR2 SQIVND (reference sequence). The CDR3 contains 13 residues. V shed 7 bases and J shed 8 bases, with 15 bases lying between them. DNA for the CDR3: TGTGCCAGTACCCCAGGTTGGACGGACATTCAGTACTTC. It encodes CASTPGWTDIQYF.

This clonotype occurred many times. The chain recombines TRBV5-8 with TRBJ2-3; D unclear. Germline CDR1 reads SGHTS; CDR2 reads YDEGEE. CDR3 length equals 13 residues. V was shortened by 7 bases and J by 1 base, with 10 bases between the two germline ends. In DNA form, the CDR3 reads TGTGCCAGCCGTTACATGGGCACAGATACGCAGTATTTT. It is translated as CASRYMGTDTQYF.

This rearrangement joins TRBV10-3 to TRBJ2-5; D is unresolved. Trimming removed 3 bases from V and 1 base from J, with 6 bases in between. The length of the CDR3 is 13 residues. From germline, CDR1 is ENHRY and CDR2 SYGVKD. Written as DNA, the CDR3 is TGTGCCATCAGTGAATCCCGCCAAGAGACCCAGTACTTC. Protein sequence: CAISESRQETQYF.

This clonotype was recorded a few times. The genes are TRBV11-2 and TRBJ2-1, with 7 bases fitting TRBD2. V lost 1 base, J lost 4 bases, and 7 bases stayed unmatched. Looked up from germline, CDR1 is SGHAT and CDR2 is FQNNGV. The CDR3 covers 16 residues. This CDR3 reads CASSLGGGSNYNEQFF. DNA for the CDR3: TGTGCCAGCAGCTTAGGAGGCGGGAGTAATTACAATGAGCAGTTCTTC.

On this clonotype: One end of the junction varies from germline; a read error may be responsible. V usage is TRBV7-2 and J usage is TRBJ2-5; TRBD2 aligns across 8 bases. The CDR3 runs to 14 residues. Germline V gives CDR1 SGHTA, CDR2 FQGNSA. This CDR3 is CARSLGLARETQYF. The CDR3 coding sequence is TGTGCCCGCAGCTTAGGACTAGCTCGAGAGACCCAGTACTTC.

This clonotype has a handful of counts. CDR3 region: CAISEGLADYEQYF. The CDR3 DNA reads as TGTGCCATCAGTGAGGGACTAGCGGATTACGAGCAGTACTTC. This sequence joins TRBV10-3 and TRBJ2-7; 10 nucleotides agree with TRBD2. This CDR3 region has 14 residues. Germline V gives CDR1 ENHRY, CDR2 SYGVKD. V shed 2 bases, J shed 4 bases, and the junction held 2 bases outside the gene matches.

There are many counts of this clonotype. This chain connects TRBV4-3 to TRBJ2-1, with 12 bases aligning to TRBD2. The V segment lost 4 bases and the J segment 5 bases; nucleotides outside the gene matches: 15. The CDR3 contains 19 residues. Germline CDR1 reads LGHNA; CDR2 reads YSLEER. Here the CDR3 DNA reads TGCGCCAGCAGCCCAAGATCACTAGCGGGGGGCGTTACCCACAATGAGCAGTTCTTC. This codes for CASSPRSLAGGVTHNEQFF.

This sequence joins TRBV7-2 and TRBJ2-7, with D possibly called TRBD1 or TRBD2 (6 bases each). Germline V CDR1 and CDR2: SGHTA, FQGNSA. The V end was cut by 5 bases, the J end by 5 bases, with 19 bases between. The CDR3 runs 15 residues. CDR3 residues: CASSPSWGAGNEQYF. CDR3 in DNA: TGTGCCAGCAGCCCCAGTTGGGGGGCAGGGAACGAGCAGTACTTC.

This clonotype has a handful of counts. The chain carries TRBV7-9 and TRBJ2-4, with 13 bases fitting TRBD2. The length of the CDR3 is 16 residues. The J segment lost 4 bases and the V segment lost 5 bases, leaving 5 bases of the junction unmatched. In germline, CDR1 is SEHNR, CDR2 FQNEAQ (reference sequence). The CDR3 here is CASSRGLAGKKNIQYF. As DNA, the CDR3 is TGTGCCAGCAGCCGGGGACTAGCGGGAAAAAAAAACATTCAGTACTTC.

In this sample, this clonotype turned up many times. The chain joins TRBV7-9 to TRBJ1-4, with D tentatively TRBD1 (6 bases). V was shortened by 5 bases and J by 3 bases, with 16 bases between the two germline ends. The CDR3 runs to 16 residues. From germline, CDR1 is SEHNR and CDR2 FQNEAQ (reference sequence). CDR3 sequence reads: CASSPRTAMPNEKLFF. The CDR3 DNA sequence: TGTGCCAGCAGCCCACGGACAGCCATGCCTAATGAAAAACTGTTTTTT.

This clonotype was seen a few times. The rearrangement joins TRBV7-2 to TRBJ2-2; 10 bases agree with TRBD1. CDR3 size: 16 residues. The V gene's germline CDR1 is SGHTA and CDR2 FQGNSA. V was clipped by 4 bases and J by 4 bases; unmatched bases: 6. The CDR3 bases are TGTGCCAGCAGCTACCGACAGGGGGCAGGCACCGGGGAGCTGTTTTTT. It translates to CASSYRQGAGTGELFF.

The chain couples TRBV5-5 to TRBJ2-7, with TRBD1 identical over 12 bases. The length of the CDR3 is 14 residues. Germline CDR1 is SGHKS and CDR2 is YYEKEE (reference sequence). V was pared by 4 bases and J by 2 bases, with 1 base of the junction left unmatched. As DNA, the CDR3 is TGTGCCAGCAGCGGGACAGGGGGCGCCTACGAGCAGTACTTC. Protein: CASSGTGGAYEQYF.

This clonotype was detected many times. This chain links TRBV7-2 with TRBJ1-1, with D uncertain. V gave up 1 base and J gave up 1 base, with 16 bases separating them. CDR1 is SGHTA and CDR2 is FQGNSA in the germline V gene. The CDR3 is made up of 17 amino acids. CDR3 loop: CASSLGSTDPTNTEAFF. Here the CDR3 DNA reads TGTGCCAGCAGCTTAGGCAGTACGGATCCTACGAACACTGAAGCTTTCTTT.

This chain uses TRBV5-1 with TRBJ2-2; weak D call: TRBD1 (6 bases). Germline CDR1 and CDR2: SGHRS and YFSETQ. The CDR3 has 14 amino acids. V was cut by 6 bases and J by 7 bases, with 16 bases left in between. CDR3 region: CASTYREGYGELFF. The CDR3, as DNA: TGCGCCAGCACATACAGGGAAGGGTACGGGGAGCTGTTTTTT.

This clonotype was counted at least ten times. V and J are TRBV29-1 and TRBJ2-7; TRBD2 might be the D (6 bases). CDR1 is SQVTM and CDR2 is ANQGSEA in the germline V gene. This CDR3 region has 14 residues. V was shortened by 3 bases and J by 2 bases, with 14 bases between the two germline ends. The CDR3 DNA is TGCAGCGTTGAGGGAAGTGCGGGAACCTACGAGCAGTACTTC. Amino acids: CSVEGSAGTYEQYF.

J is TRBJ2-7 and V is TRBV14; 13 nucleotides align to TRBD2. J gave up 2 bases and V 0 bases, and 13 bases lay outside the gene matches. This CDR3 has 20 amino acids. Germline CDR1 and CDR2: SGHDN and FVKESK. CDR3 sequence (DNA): TGTGCCAGCAGCCAAGAGGTTCCGGGACTAGCGGGAAAGGCCACCTACGAGCAGTACTTC. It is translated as CASSQEVPGLAGKATYEQYF. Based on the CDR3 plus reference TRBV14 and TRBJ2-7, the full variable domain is EAGVTQFPSHSVIEKGQTVTLRCDPISGHDNLYWYRRVMGKEIKFLLHFVKESKQDESGMPNNRFLAERTGGTYSTLKVQPAELEDSGVYFCASSQEVPGLAGKATYEQYFGPGTRLTVT.

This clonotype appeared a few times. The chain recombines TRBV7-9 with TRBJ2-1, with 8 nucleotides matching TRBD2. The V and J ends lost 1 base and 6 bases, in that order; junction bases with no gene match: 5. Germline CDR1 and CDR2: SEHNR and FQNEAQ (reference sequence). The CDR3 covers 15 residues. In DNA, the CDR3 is TGTGCCAGCAGCTTAGGGCCCGGGAGGGTCAATGAGCAGTTCTTC. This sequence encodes CASSLGPGRVNEQFF. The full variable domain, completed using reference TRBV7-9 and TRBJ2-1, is DTGVSQNPRHKITKRGQNVTFRCDPISEHNRLYWYRQTLGQGPEFLTYFQNEAQLEKSRLLSDRFSAERPKGSFSTLEIQRTEQGDSAMYLCASSLGPGRVNEQFFGPGTRLTVL.

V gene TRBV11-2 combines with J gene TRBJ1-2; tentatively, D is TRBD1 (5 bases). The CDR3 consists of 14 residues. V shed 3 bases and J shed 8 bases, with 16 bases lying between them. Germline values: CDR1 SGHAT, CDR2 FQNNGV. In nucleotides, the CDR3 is TGTGCCAGCAGCTTGTCCCTGGAGGGGAGCGGCTACACCTTC. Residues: CASSLSLEGSGYTF.

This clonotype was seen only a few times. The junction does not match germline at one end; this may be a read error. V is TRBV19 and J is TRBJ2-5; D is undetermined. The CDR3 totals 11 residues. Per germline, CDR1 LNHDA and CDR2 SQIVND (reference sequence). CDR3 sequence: CASSIDPVTDF. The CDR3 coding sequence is TGTGCCAGTAGTATAGACCCCGTTACGGACTTC.

The chain's CDR3 is CASRAGGGVLNTQYF. In DNA form, the CDR3 reads TGTGCCAGCAGGGCGGGCGGGGGAGTACTTAATACGCAGTATTTT. This chain uses TRBV5-6 with TRBJ2-3, with 7 bases that match TRBD2. This CDR3 region has 15 residues. Germline CDR1 SGHDT, CDR2 YYEEEE. V dropped 5 bases and J dropped 7; count of bases not matched to a gene: 13.

The DNA of the CDR3 is TGTGCCAGCAGCGTCTCCGGGTTGCCAGGAGAGACCCAGTACTTC. This translates into CASSVSGLPGETQYF. The V gene is TRBV9, the J gene TRBJ2-5; D gene ambiguous. CDR1 and CDR2 from the germline V gene are SGDLS and YYNGEE. The CDR3 contains 15 residues. The V gene lost 2 bases and the J gene lost 4 bases, with 15 bases spanning the gap.

The CDR3 here is CASNMGARGQPQHF. In DNA, the CDR3 is TGTGCCAGCAACATGGGGGCGCGGGGTCAGCCCCAGCATTTT. The chain links TRBV6-2 or TRBV6-3 to TRBJ1-5, with D possibly matching TRBD1 (6 bases). Germline values: CDR1 MNHEY, CDR2 SVGEGT. V lost 7 bases to trimming and J lost 6 bases, with 16 bases between them. The CDR3 extends over 14 amino acids.

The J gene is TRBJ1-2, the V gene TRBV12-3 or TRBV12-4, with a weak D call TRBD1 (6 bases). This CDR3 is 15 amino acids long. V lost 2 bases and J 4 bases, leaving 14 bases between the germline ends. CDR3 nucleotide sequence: TGTGCCAGCAGTTTAAGTCGGGGGGCTCCCTATGGCTACACCTTC. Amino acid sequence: CASSLSRGAPYGYTF.

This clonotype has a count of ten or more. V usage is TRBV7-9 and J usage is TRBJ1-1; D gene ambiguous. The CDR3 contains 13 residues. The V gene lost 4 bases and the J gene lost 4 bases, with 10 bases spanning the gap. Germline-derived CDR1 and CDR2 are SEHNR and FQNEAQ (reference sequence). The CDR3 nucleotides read TGTGCCAGCAGCTATGATATGGGCACTGAAGCTTTCTTT. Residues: CASSYDMGTEAFF.

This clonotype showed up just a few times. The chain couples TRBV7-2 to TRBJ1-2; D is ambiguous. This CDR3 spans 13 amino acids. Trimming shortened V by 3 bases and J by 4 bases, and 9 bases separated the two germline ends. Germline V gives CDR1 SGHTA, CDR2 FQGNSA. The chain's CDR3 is CASSLNRPYGYTF. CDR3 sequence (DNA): TGTGCCAGCAGCTTGAACCGCCCCTATGGCTACACCTTC. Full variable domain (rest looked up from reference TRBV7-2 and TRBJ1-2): GAGVSQSPSNKVTEKGKDVELRCDPISGHTALYWYRQSLGQGLEFLIYFQGNSAPDKSGLPSDRFSAERTGGSVSTLTIQRTQQEDSAVYLCASSLNRPYGYTFGSGTRLTVV.

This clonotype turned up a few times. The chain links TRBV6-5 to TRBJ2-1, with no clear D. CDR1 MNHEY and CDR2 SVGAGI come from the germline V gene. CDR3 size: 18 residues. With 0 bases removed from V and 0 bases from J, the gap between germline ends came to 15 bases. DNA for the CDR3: TGTGCCAGCAGTTACTCCTCGAGCGCAAGGTCCTCCTACAATGAGCAGTTCTTC. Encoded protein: CASSYSSSARSSYNEQFF.

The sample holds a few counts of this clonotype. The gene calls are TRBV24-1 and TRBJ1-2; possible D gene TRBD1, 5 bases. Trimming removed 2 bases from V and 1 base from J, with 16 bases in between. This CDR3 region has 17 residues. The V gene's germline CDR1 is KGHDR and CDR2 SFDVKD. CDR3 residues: CATSDSRPGTVNYGYTF. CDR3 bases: TGTGCCACCAGTGATTCCCGACCCGGGACGGTTAACTATGGCTACACCTTC.